A selection of T cell receptor beta chains follows, all from one sample in a study of CD8 T cells in Susac syndrome. In TCRdb, the immunoSEQ multiplex PCR reads were re-called with MiXCR into one record per CDR3 protein. Seen here are 200,000 to 250,000 distinct CDR3 sequences, roughly nine tenths observed once, and the top ten hold roughly 0.13%. Input material: CD8+ T cells from PBMCs. Source of these receptors: a human donor with multiple sclerosis. CDR3s include the opening cysteine and the closing phenylalanine or tryptophan. D genes are given only for firm matches. Rows give clone size only sometimes, using once, few, many, or a class for an expanded clone.

J	D	size	V	CDR3	DNA
TRBJ1-2	.	.	TRBV12-5	CASGLATDNYGYTF	TGTGCTAGTGGTTTGGCGACAGACAACTATGGCTACACCTTC
TRBJ2-7	TRBD1	.	TRBV7-9	CASSSDPDRGYEQYF	TGTGCCAGCAGCTCGGACCCGGACAGGGGCTACGAGCAGTACTTC
TRBJ2-7	.	.	TRBV4-1	CASSQPSWGNEQYF	TGCGCCAGCAGCCAACCCTCTTGGGGCAACGAGCAGTACTTC
TRBJ2-3	TRBD2	.	TRBV7-2	CASSTPRDYPTDTQYF	TGTGCCAGCAGCACCCCCCGGGACTACCCCACAGATACGCAGTATTTT
TRBJ2-6	.	.	TRBV6-2/TRBV6-3	CASGSIGTRTPMGAATSGANVLTF	TGTGCCAGCGGATCGATAGGGACCCGGACACCCATGGGGGCCGCTACCTCTGGGGCCAACGTCCTGACTTTC
TRBJ1-1	.	.	TRBV4-3	CASSQGSGRNTEAFF	TGCGCCAGCAGCCAAGGGAGTGGGAGGAACACTGAAGCTTTCTTT
TRBJ1-1	TRBD1	.	TRBV7-9	CASSLVGDREAFF	TGTGCCAGCAGCTTAGTGGGGGACAGGGAAGCTTTCTTT
TRBJ2-7	.	few	TRBV20-1	CSARDRSYEQYF	TGCAGTGCTAGGGATCGCTCCTACGAGCAGTACTTC
TRBJ2-7	.	.	TRBV5-1	CASRSTATSPEQYF	TGCGCCAGCAGATCGACAGCCACCTCCCCCGAGCAGTACTTC
TRBJ1-1	TRBD1	.	TRBV12-3/TRBV12-4	CASTLGQGLNTEAFF	TGTGCCAGCACCCTCGGACAGGGTCTCAACACTGAAGCTTTCTTT
TRBJ1-5	.	.	TRBV27	CASSLRGGYEPQHF	TGTGCCAGCAGTCTCCGAGGGGGGTACGAGCCCCAGCATTTT
TRBJ1-1	.	.	TRBV5-6	CASSLRKMNTEAFF	TGTGCCAGCAGCTTACGGAAGATGAACACTGAAGCTTTCTTT
TRBJ2-7	TRBD1	.	TRBV29-1	CSVEDGQGSYEQYF	TGCAGCGTTGAAGATGGACAGGGTTCCTACGAGCAGTACTTC
TRBJ2-6	TRBD1	.	TRBV13	CASSLRDRDASGANVLTF	TGTGCCAGCAGCTTACGGGACAGGGACGCATCTGGGGCCAACGTCCTGACTTTC
TRBJ2-5	.	.	TRBV11-3	CASSARIRETQYF	TGTGCCAGCAGCGCTAGGATCCGAGAGACCCAGTACTTC
TRBJ2-5	TRBD2	.	TRBV18	CASSQTSGRNQETQYF	TGTGCCAGCTCCCAGACTAGCGGGAGAAACCAAGAGACCCAGTACTTC